At least ten counts were recorded for the clone carrying this T cell receptor (beta chain). Its antigen is as yet unknown. This CDR3 is built from 13 residues. V was pared by 5 bases and J by 1 base, with 8 bases between. Germline V gene sequence: CDR1 ENHRY, CDR2 SYGVKD. The data stem from a study of naive and memory T cell subsets. The study, taken as a whole, reports: Possibly reflecting memory cells re-expressing CD45RA, a few larger clonotypes occurred in naive repertoires, especially CD8.

An equimolar mix of two oligonucleotides served as the beta constant-region primer for TRBC1 and TRBC2. Nested alpha and beta constant-region primers with the SP2 primer drove four PCR rounds on ligated cDNA. TCRdb reprocessed the UMI-ligation and nested PCR reads with MiXCR, giving one entry per CDR3 protein. The data hold about 100,000 distinct CDR3 sequences, with approximately 15% observed a single time. Sequenced material: naive CD8+ T cells from blood. The chain is built from TRBV10-3 and TRBJ1-1, with D uncertain. The TCR sequence derives from a human donor in good health. The CDR3 loop reads CAISQDGNTEAFF. The CDR3 nucleotides are TGTGCCATCAGTCAGGACGGGAACACTGAAGCTTTCTTT.